These T cell receptor beta chains were read from a single sample in a study of CD8+ T cells in alopecia areata. Assay: immunoSEQ multiplex PCR; the TCRdb copy retains only in-frame clones and omits some. The sample includes 120,000 or so clones, 60% to 65% seen only once; the top ten take 5.7%. The source was CD4+ T cells sorted from blood, collected at week 4, from a patient treated with tofacitinib. The receptors shown here come from a human donor with alopecia areata. Each CDR3 is given with its conserved first and last residue. The D gene is left open where the match is weak. Clone size is given for some rows only: seen once, a few or many times, or a class if the clone is expanded.

TRBJ2-7 TRBV19 NA TRBD1 CASSDTGGYEQYF TGTGCCAGTAGTGACACAGGGGGCTACGAGCAGTACTTC
TRBJ2-7 TRBV29-1 NA NA CSVEGSGGYEQYF TGCAGCGTTGAGGGCTCGGGCGGCTACGAGCAGTACTTC
TRBJ2-7 TRBV29-1 few TRBD1 CSVELYTTGRAYEQYF TGCAGCGTTGAACTCTATACGACAGGGAGAGCCTACGAGCAGTACTTC
TRBJ1-5 TRBV9 few TRBD1 CASSATQGADQPQHF TGTGCCAGCAGTGCGACTCAGGGGGCGGATCAGCCCCAGCATTTT
TRBJ2-6 TRBV27 NA NA CASSLWSTGANVLTF TGTGCCAGCAGTTTATGGTCCACTGGGGCCAACGTCCTGACTTTC
TRBJ1-1 TRBV29-1 NA TRBD1 CSVEGTGGVTEAFF TGCAGCGTCGAAGGGACAGGGGGTGTTACTGAAGCTTTCTTT
TRBJ2-6 TRBV4-3 NA NA CASSQSIGAGANVLTF TGCGCCAGCAGCCAATCGATCGGCGCTGGGGCCAACGTCCTGACTTTC
TRBJ2-5 TRBV30 NA NA CAWSNNQETQYF TGTGCCTGGAGCAACAACCAAGAGACCCAGTACTTC
TRBJ2-3 TRBV29-1 NA TRBD1 CSGYRGQTSTDTQYF TGCAGCGGGTACAGGGGACAGACTAGCACAGATACGCAGTATTTT
TRBJ2-7 TRBV2 NA NA CASSFDAYEQYF TGTGCCAGCAGTTTCGACGCCTACGAGCAGTACTTC
TRBJ2-7 TRBV29-1 few NA CSVSRGRGEQYF TGCAGCGTTTCCCGGGGGCGCGGAGAGCAGTACTTC
TRBJ1-5 TRBV19 few NA CASSIRAAYQPQHF TGTGCCAGTAGTATACGGGCAGCCTATCAGCCCCAGCATTTT
TRBJ2-7 TRBV29-1 NA NA CSVVVPGISIEQYF TGCAGCGTTGTTGTCCCCGGGATTTCTATCGAGCAGTACTTC
TRBJ1-1 TRBV14 NA TRBD1 CASSQERVTGGAFF TGTGCCAGCAGCCAAGAAAGGGTAACAGGGGGAGCTTTCTTT
TRBJ2-3 TRBV19 few NA CACGVGDTQYF TGTGCCTGCGGGGTGGGAGATACGCAGTATTTT
TRBJ1-2 TRBV25-1 NA NA CASSEPGGQPYGYTF TGTGCCAGCAGCGAACCCGGTGGACAGCCCTATGGCTACACCTTC
TRBJ2-5 TRBV7-9 NA NA CASSLVFETQYF TGTGCCAGCAGCTTAGTATTTGAGACCCAGTACTTC
TRBJ1-5 TRBV2 NA NA CASSRTDQPQHF TGTGCCAGCAGTCGGACAGATCAGCCCCAGCATTTT
TRBJ2-2 TRBV7-2 NA NA CASSLGLATAWNTGELFF TGTGCCAGCAGCTTAGGATTAGCGACCGCCTGGAACACCGGGGAGCTGTTTTTT
TRBJ2-1 TRBV27 NA NA CASSRLNEQFF TGTGCCAGCAGTCGGCTCAATGAGCAGTTCTTC
TRBJ1-1 TRBV1 once NA CTSSQVSTGQSQAFF TGCACCAGCAGCCAAGTAAGTACAGGCCAGAGTCAAGCTTTCTTT
TRBJ1-1 TRBV7-3 few NA CASSLIPAASPAFF TGTGCCAGCAGCTTAATCCCGGCGGCCTCCCCAGCTTTCTTT
TRBJ2-4 TRBV27 once NA CASSLGGRAKNIQYF TGTGCCAGCAGTCTGGGCGGTCGGGCCAAAAACATTCAGTACTTC
TRBJ2-2 TRBV5-1 NA TRBD1 CASHLTGDGELFF TGCGCCAGTCATCTCACAGGGGACGGGGAGCTGTTTTTT
TRBJ2-7 TRBV5-1 NA NA CASSNFYEQYF TGCGCCAGCAGCAATTTCTACGAGCAGTACTTC
TRBJ2-3 TRBV2 NA NA CASTGGDTQYF TGTGCCAGCACTGGGGGAGATACGCAGTATTTT
TRBJ2-1 TRBV2 few NA CASIEQLENNEQFF TGTGCCAGCATTGAACAGCTAGAGAACAATGAGCAGTTCTTC
TRBJ2-7 TRBV6-5 NA NA CASARGPEQYF TGTGCCAGCGCGCGGGGACCCGAGCAGTACTTC
TRBJ2-5 TRBV11-2 NA TRBD2 CASSLNSGSEETQYF TGTGCCAGCAGCTTAAACAGCGGGAGCGAAGAGACCCAGTACTTC
TRBJ2-7 TRBV7-9 NA NA CASSIGRNYEQYF TGTGCCAGCAGCATAGGGCGGAACTACGAGCAGTACTTC
TRBJ2-7 TRBV27 NA NA CASSFLGREQYF TGTGCCAGCAGTTTTTTGGGGAGGGAGCAGTACTTC
TRBJ2-5 TRBV7-2 NA NA CASSFTYQETQYF TGTGCCAGCAGCTTCACGTACCAAGAGACCCAGTACTTC
TRBJ2-5 TRBV27 NA TRBD1 CASSSRQGQETQYF TGTGCCAGCAGTTCAAGACAGGGACAAGAGACCCAGTACTTC
TRBJ1-1 TRBV9 NA NA CASSVAGANTEAFF TGTGCCAGCAGCGTTGCAGGGGCTAACACTGAAGCTTTCTTT
TRBJ2-1 TRBV25-1 NA NA CASSELSRENEQFF TGTGCCAGCAGTGAATTGAGTAGAGAGAATGAGCAGTTCTTC
TRBJ2-5 TRBV5-4 NA NA CASSLGLDSETQYF TGTGCCAGCAGCTTGGGACTAGACTCCGAGACCCAGTACTTC
TRBJ2-3 TRBV7-2 NA NA CASSLAGVRTDTQYF TGTGCCAGCAGCTTAGCCGGGGTACGCACAGATACGCAGTATTTT
TRBJ2-7 TRBV19 few NA CASSIQFEAAGQYF TGTGCCAGTAGTATCCAGTTCGAGGCAGCCGGGCAGTACTTC
TRBJ1-1 TRBV7-2 few NA CASSLDGRVSEAFF TGTGCCAGCAGCTTAGATGGCAGGGTCTCTGAAGCTTTCTTT
TRBJ2-2 TRBV7-2 NA TRBD2 CASSLVGLAGANTGELFF TGTGCCAGCAGCTTGGTTGGACTAGCGGGAGCGAACACCGGGGAGCTGTTTTTT
TRBJ1-5 TRBV9 NA NA CASSVGGYSNQPQHF TGTGCCAGCAGCGTAGGAGGGTATAGCAATCAGCCCCAGCATTTT
TRBJ2-2 TRBV27 NA TRBD2 CASSRLAGRLTGELFF TGTGCCAGCAGCAGACTAGCGGGACGTCTCACCGGGGAGCTGTTTTTT
TRBJ2-5 TRBV11-2 few TRBD1 CASSSDRDETQYF TGTGCCAGCAGCTCTGACAGGGATGAGACCCAGTACTTC
TRBJ1-2 TRBV5-1 NA NA CASSRRPGEVGYGYTF TGCGCCAGCAGCAGACGTCCAGGGGAGGTTGGCTATGGCTACACCTTC
TRBJ2-1 TRBV5-1 many NA CASSLGDFNNEQFF TGCGCCAGCAGCTTGGGCGATTTTAACAATGAGCAGTTCTTC
TRBJ2-2 TRBV7-2 few NA CASSLGSRGAGELFF TGTGCCAGCAGCTTAGGGTCAAGAGGGGCCGGGGAGCTGTTTTTT
TRBJ2-5 TRBV2 NA NA CASSEALRTQETQYF TGTGCCAGCAGTGAAGCGCTCAGGACCCAAGAGACCCAGTACTTC
TRBJ2-1 TRBV4-3 NA NA CASSQKVRINEQFF TGCGCCAGCAGCCAAAAAGTTAGGATAAATGAGCAGTTCTTC
TRBJ2-1 TRBV5-4 NA NA CASSFPRARGKFF TGTGCCAGCAGCTTTCCCCGGGCCCGAGGCAAGTTCTTC
TRBJ1-1 TRBV27 NA TRBD1 CASSRTGFTEAFF TGTGCCAGCAGCCGGACAGGCTTCACTGAAGCTTTCTTT
TRBJ1-6 TRBV5-1 NA TRBD1 CASSLSGTDNSPLHF TGCGCCAGCAGCTTGTCTGGGACAGACAATTCACCCCTCCACTTT
TRBJ2-7 TRBV15 once NA CATSRDYAGNEQYF TGTGCCACCAGCAGAGATTATGCCGGGAACGAGCAGTACTTC
TRBJ2-2 TRBV30 few NA CAWRGPTLNTGELFF TGTGCCTGGAGAGGGCCGACCTTGAACACCGGGGAGCTGTTTTTT
TRBJ1-5 TRBV7-4 NA NA CASRLSTGLDQPQHF TGTGCCAGTCGCCTAAGTACGGGATTGGATCAGCCCCAGCATTTT
TRBJ2-1 TRBV2 few NA CASRGGPEQLEFF TGTGCCAGCAGGGGGGGACCCGAGCAGTTGGAGTTCTTC
TRBJ2-1 TRBV19 few TRBD1 CASNRQGRNNEQFF TGTGCCAGTAACAGACAGGGTAGGAACAATGAGCAGTTCTTC
TRBJ2-7 TRBV28 NA NA CASSLRREQYF TGTGCCAGCAGTTTACGCCGGGAGCAGTACTTC
TRBJ2-6 TRBV7-9 NA NA CASSLALNVGPSGANVLTF TGTGCCAGCAGCTTAGCGCTAAACGTGGGGCCCTCTGGGGCCAACGTCCTGACTTTC
TRBJ2-2 TRBV7-9 few NA CASSTKWSDRLGTGELFF TGTGCCAGCAGCACGAAATGGAGTGACAGGTTGGGGACCGGGGAGCTGTTTTTT
TRBJ2-1 TRBV29-1 NA NA CSVEKGPQFF TGCAGCGTTGAGAAGGGACCCCAGTTCTTC